The 32 T cell receptor beta chains in this list originate from one sample, sequenced in a study of cytomegalovirus exposure and HLA in healthy donors. The PCR had 60 Vbeta and 13 Jbeta primers. The protocol was immunoSEQ multiplex PCR, while the TCRdb copy is restricted to in-frame clones and leaves out a portion. The data hold 250,000 to 350,000 clones, with 70% to 90% observed a single time. The sequenced material came from PBMCs. The receptors shown here come from a man aged 35-49 years in good health and CMV-seropositive.

The chain joins TRBV6-5 to TRBJ1-1; tentative D call: TRBD1 (5 bases). This CDR3 contains 14 residues. V dropped 6 bases and J dropped 4 bases, with 15 bases sitting between them. Germline V gene sequence: CDR1 MNHEY, CDR2 SVGAGI. CDR3 DNA: TGTGCCAGCAGATCAGGGCAGGGAGGCACTGAAGCTTTCTTT. Translated, it gives CASRSGQGGTEAFF.

V gene TRBV7-3 combines with J gene TRBJ2-7; tentatively, D is TRBD1 (7 bases). Germline CDR1 and CDR2: SGHTA and FQGTGA. The V end lost 1 base, the J end lost 7 bases, and 11 bases lay between the germline ends. CDR3 length: 13 residues. The CDR3 loop reads CASSLRQGGEQYF. CDR3 coding DNA: TGTGCCAGCAGCTTAAGGCAGGGGGGTGAGCAGTACTTC.

This clone was detected only once. The rearrangement links TRBV7-9 to TRBJ1-2; D remains unclear. CDR3 length equals 13 residues. Looked up from germline, CDR1 is SEHNR and CDR2 is FQNEAQ (reference sequence). Trimming removed 6 bases at V and 5 bases at J, with 13 bases between. CDR3 sequence: CASRDGIVYGYTF. As DNA, the CDR3 is TGTGCCAGCAGAGACGGGATCGTTTATGGCTACACCTTC.

This chain links TRBV9 with TRBJ1-3; 7 bases match TRBD1. Germline lookup yields CDR1 SGDLS and CDR2 YYNGEE. The CDR3 sequence is 15 residues long. J gave up 8 bases and V 3 bases, and 11 bases lay outside the gene matches. In DNA form, the CDR3 reads TGTGCCAGCAGCGACGCAGGGGGAATCGGGGACACCATATATTTT. Translating it yields CASSDAGGIGDTIYF.

The chain carries TRBV6-1 and TRBJ2-3, with TRBD2 matching 13 bases. Germline loops: CDR1 MNHNS, CDR2 SASEGT. CDR3 length: 17 residues. V was pared by 2 bases and J by 7 bases, with 9 bases of the junction left unmatched. The CDR3 loop reads CASSESGGTSGMNTQYF. CDR3 nucleotides: TGTGCCAGCAGTGAATCTGGGGGGACTAGCGGGATGAATACGCAGTATTTT.

The CDR3, as DNA: TGTGCCAGCACCGGGGTCGAGACAGGGGCCTACGAGCAGTACTTC. Amino acid sequence: CASTGVETGAYEQYF. This chain uses TRBV2 with TRBJ2-7; TRBD1 matches 8 bases. Trimming took 7 bases from V and 2 from J; bases not matched to a gene: 10. Germline CDR1 and CDR2: SNHLY and FYNNEI. This CDR3 comprises 15 residues.

The chain joins TRBV13 to TRBJ2-1; 8 nucleotides align to TRBD2. CDR3 size: 15 residues. V lost 3 bases, J lost 7 bases, and 8 bases stayed unmatched. Germline CDR1 is PRHDT and CDR2 is FYEKMQ (reference sequence). For the CDR3, the DNA is TGTGCCAGCAGCTTCGGCGGGGGGTCGGTGAATGAGCAGTTCTTC. Protein: CASSFGGGSVNEQFF.

This rearrangement joins TRBV5-1 to TRBJ1-2, with D maybe TRBD1 (6 bases). The CDR3 spans 15 residues. The ends were cut back, 0 bases at V and 4 bases at J, with 13 bases in the middle. CDR1 and CDR2 (germline): SGHRS, YFSETQ. Here the CDR3 DNA reads TGCGCCAGCAGCTTGGCCACTGGGGGCGCCTATGGCTACACCTTC. Its protein is CASSLATGGAYGYTF.

The V call is TRBV28, the J call TRBJ1-3; TRBD1 matches 9 bases. Germline V gives CDR1 MDHEN, CDR2 SYDVKM. The CDR3 runs to 14 residues. The ends lost 10 bases at V and 4 bases at J; junction bases unmatched: 8. CDR3: CATGTGYTGNTIYF. CDR3 DNA: TGTGCCACCGGGACAGGGTATACCGGAAACACCATATATTTT. Full variable domain (rest looked up from reference TRBV28 and TRBJ1-3): DVKVTQSSRYLVKRTGEKVFLECVQDMDHENMFWYRQDPGLGLRLIYFSYDVKMKEKGDIPEGYSVSREKKERFSLILESASTNQTSMYLCATGTGYTGNTIYFGEGSWLTVV.

The genes are TRBV7-3 and TRBJ2-7; possible D gene TRBD1, 7 bases. Germline lookup yields CDR1 SGHTA and CDR2 FQGTGA. Deletions cut 2 bases from V and 5 bases from J, with 13 bases between. There are 14 residues in the CDR3. This CDR3 is CASSLQGGVHEQYF. DNA of the CDR3: TGTGCCAGCAGCTTACAGGGGGGAGTCCACGAGCAGTACTTC.

The genes are TRBV15 and TRBJ1-5, with a tentative D call TRBD1 (6 bases). Trimming shortened V by 0 bases and J by 5 bases, and 11 bases separated the two germline ends. The germline V gene encodes CDR1 LNHNV and CDR2 YYDKDF (reference sequence). The CDR3 length is 15 residues. The CDR3 DNA reads TGTGCCACCAGCAGAGATAACGGGGGGCATCAGCCCCAGCATTTT. Translating gives CATSRDNGGHQPQHF.

This clone was counted once. The chain combines TRBV28 with TRBJ2-7, with D possibly matching TRBD2 (5 bases). Germline assignment: CDR1 MDHEN and CDR2 SYDVKM. The CDR3 covers 12 residues. The V gene lost 7 bases and the J gene lost 2 bases, with 9 bases spanning the gap. The CDR3 DNA follows: TGTGCCAGCACCACGAGGGCCTACGAGCAGTACTTC. Its translation is CASTTRAYEQYF.

V and J are TRBV15 and TRBJ1-6; D is perhaps TRBD1 (5 bases). Looked up from germline, CDR1 is LNHNV and CDR2 is YYDKDF (reference sequence). This CDR3 region has 14 residues. The V end was cut by 4 bases, the J end by 9 bases, with 13 bases between. DNA for the CDR3: TGTGCCACCAGCACCCGGGACTATGGTTCACCCCTCCACTTT. Protein sequence: CATSTRDYGSPLHF.

The V and J genes are TRBV15 and TRBJ1-5; tentatively, D is TRBD1 (5 bases). V was pared by 6 bases and J by 0 bases, with 18 bases between. The germline CDR1 and CDR2 sequences are LNHNV and YYDKDF (reference sequence). The CDR3 has 17 amino acids. CDR3 nucleotides: TGTGCCACCAGGCGGGACCCGTCAGGATATAGCAATCAGCCCCAGCATTTT. Protein: CATRRDPSGYSNQPQHF.

This sequence joins TRBV29-1 and TRBJ1-3; D might be TRBD1 (6 bases). Trimming cost V 7 bases and J 0 bases, with 13 bases left between them. This CDR3 is built from 14 residues. Per germline, CDR1 SQVTM and CDR2 ANQGSEA. As DNA, the CDR3 is TGCAGCGGCGTTGACAGGACCTCTGGAAACACCATATATTTT. It yields the protein CSGVDRTSGNTIYF.

The CDR3 DNA reads TGTGCCAGCAGCCCTAGCGGGAGGGCGACAGATACGCAGTATTTT. Translating it yields CASSPSGRATDTQYF. This chain connects TRBV7-9 to TRBJ2-3; 12 bases fit TRBD2. CDR1 is SEHNR and CDR2 is FQNEAQ in the germline V gene (reference sequence). The CDR3 length is 15 residues. V trimming: 5 bases; J trimming: 3 bases; junction bases outside the gene matches: 3.

The chain couples TRBV6-5 to TRBJ1-3; possibly TRBD1 for D (5 bases). Germline V gene sequence: CDR1 MNHEY, CDR2 SVGAGI. Trimming stripped 7 bases from V and 4 bases from J, with 14 bases between. CDR3 length: 14 amino acids. Here the CDR3 reads CASTPGGNGNTIYF. The DNA for the CDR3 is TGTGCCAGCACTCCCGGGGGGAACGGAAACACCATATATTTT.

The CDR3 loop is CASSLGPSSQETQYF. The CDR3 DNA is TGTGCCAGCAGTCTAGGACCTAGCAGTCAGGAGACCCAGTACTTC. This chain joins TRBV9 and TRBJ2-5; a weak D match, TRBD2 (5 bases). The CDR3 covers 15 residues. Germline lookup yields CDR1 SGDLS and CDR2 YYNGEE. V lost 5 bases to trimming and J lost 5 bases, with 19 bases between them.

This clone was recorded once. The rearrangement links TRBV19 to TRBJ2-7; tentatively, D is TRBD2 (6 bases). Trimming took 7 bases from V and 0 from J, leaving 16 bases between them. The CDR3 has 15 amino acids. Germline CDR1 and CDR2: LNHDA and SQIVND (reference sequence). The CDR3 sequence: CASTQSYGSSYEQYF. The CDR3 DNA reads TGTGCCAGTACCCAAAGCTACGGGAGCTCCTACGAGCAGTACTTC.

Only a few counts were recorded for this clone. This sequence joins TRBV7-3 and TRBJ2-1, with a possible D match to TRBD2 (6 bases). V lost 3 bases and J 7 bases, leaving 16 bases between the germline ends. Germline CDR1 and CDR2: SGHTA and FQGTGA. The CDR3 loop spans 15 amino acids. This CDR3 is CASSLWEAGTNEQFF. CDR3 coding DNA: TGTGCCAGCAGCTTGTGGGAAGCGGGTACAAATGAGCAGTTCTTC.

This clone came up once. The chain uses TRBV28 and TRBJ1-1; 9 bases fit TRBD1. The V and J ends lost 4 bases and 6 bases, in that order; junction bases with no gene match: 12. Germline-derived CDR1 and CDR2 are MDHEN and SYDVKM. The length of the CDR3 is 16 residues. CDR3 sequence: CASSSHRDRVAPEAFF. The DNA of the CDR3 is TGTGCCAGCAGTTCTCACCGGGACAGGGTTGCCCCTGAAGCTTTCTTT.

The chain recombines TRBV7-2 with TRBJ2-7; 11 bases fit TRBD2. Germline V lookup: CDR1 SGHTA, CDR2 FQGNSA. This CDR3 is 14 amino acids long. V trimming: 5 bases; J trimming: 5 bases; junction bases outside the gene matches: 5. CDR3 sequence reads: CASSRLAGGDEQYF. In nucleotides, the CDR3 is TGTGCCAGCAGCAGATTAGCGGGAGGGGACGAGCAGTACTTC. The full variable domain, with the rest looked up from reference TRBV7-2 and TRBJ2-7, is GAGVSQSPSNKVTEKGKDVELRCDPISGHTALYWYRQSLGQGLEFLIYFQGNSAPDKSGLPSDRFSAERTGGSVSTLTIQRTQQEDSAVYLCASSRLAGGDEQYFGPGTRLTVT.

The chain couples TRBV28 to TRBJ1-1, with TRBD1 as a possible D gene (5 bases). This CDR3 contains 14 residues. Trimming took off 3 bases at V and 6 bases at J, with 14 bases between the two ends. Per germline, CDR1 MDHEN and CDR2 SYDVKM. This chain's CDR3 is CASSFSLRAPEAFF. Here the CDR3 DNA reads TGTGCCAGCAGTTTTTCCCTCAGGGCCCCTGAAGCTTTCTTT.

V gene TRBV2 combines with J gene TRBJ2-1; 10 bases agree with TRBD2. This CDR3 is 15 amino acids long. In germline, CDR1 is SNHLY, CDR2 FYNNEI. Trimming cost V 4 bases and J 8 bases; bases outside gene matches: 8. In DNA form, the CDR3 reads TGTGCCAGCAGTGCCGGAGCGGGAGGGAGGGATGAGCAGTTCTTC. Translated: CASSAGAGGRDEQFF. Drawing the rest from reference TRBV2 and TRBJ2-1, the complete variable domain is EPEVTQTPSHQVTQMGQEVILRCVPISNHLYFYWYRQILGQKVEFLVSFYNNEISEKSEIFDDQFSVERPDGSNFTLKIRSTKLEDSAMYFCASSAGAGGRDEQFFGPGTRLTVL.

J is TRBJ2-3 and V is TRBV27, with 7 bases fitting TRBD2. This CDR3 region has 16 residues. Germline CDR1 and CDR2: MNHEY and SMNVEV (reference sequence). The V gene end was trimmed by 4 bases and the J gene end by 0 bases; junction bases not matched to a gene: 7. CDR3 in amino acids: CASSSLEAGSTDTQYF. The DNA for the CDR3 is TGTGCCAGCAGTTCCCTGGAAGCGGGGAGCACAGATACGCAGTATTTT.

The J gene is TRBJ1-5, the V gene TRBV29-1; 8 bases map to TRBD1. The V gene end was trimmed by 4 bases and the J gene end by 2 bases; junction bases not matched to a gene: 1. Per the germline V gene, CDR1 is SQVTM and CDR2 is ANQGSEA. The CDR3 consists of 13 residues. The CDR3 nucleotides read TGCAGCGTTGGGACAGGGCGCAATCAGCCCCAGCATTTT. This translates into CSVGTGRNQPQHF.

A word on this clone: The identical CDR3 is also encoded by other nucleotide sequences in the sample. The V gene is TRBV5-6, the J gene TRBJ1-1; the D gene is possibly TRBD1 (6 bases). Looked up from germline, CDR1 is SGHDT and CDR2 is YYEEEE. V lost 0 bases and J 4 bases, leaving 7 bases between the germline ends. The CDR3 contains 13 residues. CDR3 protein: CASSLGGGTEAFF. The CDR3 DNA reads TGTGCCAGCAGCTTGGGAGGGGGCACTGAAGCTTTCTTT.

This chain links TRBV28 with TRBJ2-7; 8 positions match TRBD1. Germline assignment: CDR1 MDHEN and CDR2 SYDVKM. This CDR3 spans 14 amino acids. The V and J ends lost 6 bases and 5 bases, in that order; junction bases with no gene match: 9. CDR3 sequence reads: CASSHGQGVHEQYF. CDR3 in DNA: TGTGCCAGCAGCCACGGACAGGGAGTCCACGAGCAGTACTTC.

The CDR3 protein is CASQGTGRIYEQYF. The CDR3 DNA sequence: TGTGCCAGTCAGGGGACAGGACGAATCTACGAGCAGTACTTC. The chain couples TRBV2 to TRBJ2-7; 8 bases line up with TRBD1. Unmatched junction bases numbered 10, after V lost 9 bases and J lost 3 bases. This CDR3 region has 14 residues. The germline gives CDR1 SNHLY, CDR2 FYNNEI.

Note on this clone: No conserved phenylalanine or tryptophan is present at the end of the CDR3, so a read error is the likely explanation. V usage is TRBV7-2 and J usage is TRBJ1-1; TRBD1 matches at 8 bases. Germline trimming cut 6 bases from V and 4 bases from J; bases unmatched to any gene: 7. The length of the CDR3 is 14 residues. Germline CDR1 is SGHTA and CDR2 is FQGNSA. In DNA form, the CDR3 reads TGTGCCAGCAGTTGGGACAGGTATCCCACTGAAGCTTTCCTT. Translated: CASSWDRYPTEAFL.

The chain carries TRBV28 and TRBJ1-5; no firm D call. In germline, CDR1 is MDHEN, CDR2 SYDVKM. The CDR3 runs to 14 residues. The germline V and J ends were trimmed by 8 bases and 2 bases, with 13 bases remaining between them. The CDR3 region has the DNA TGTGCCAGCCTTTTTGGTGAGGGCAATCAGCCCCAGCATTTT. Its protein is CASLFGEGNQPQHF.

The rearrangement joins TRBV27 to TRBJ2-6; 9 bases align to TRBD1. The CDR3 runs 15 residues. Unmatched junction bases numbered 1, after V lost 5 bases and J lost 2 bases. Germline CDR1 and CDR2: MNHEY and SMNVEV (reference sequence). CDR3 sequence: CASSRDRAGANVLTF. CDR3 DNA: TGTGCCAGCAGTCGGGACAGGGCTGGGGCCAACGTCCTGACTTTC.